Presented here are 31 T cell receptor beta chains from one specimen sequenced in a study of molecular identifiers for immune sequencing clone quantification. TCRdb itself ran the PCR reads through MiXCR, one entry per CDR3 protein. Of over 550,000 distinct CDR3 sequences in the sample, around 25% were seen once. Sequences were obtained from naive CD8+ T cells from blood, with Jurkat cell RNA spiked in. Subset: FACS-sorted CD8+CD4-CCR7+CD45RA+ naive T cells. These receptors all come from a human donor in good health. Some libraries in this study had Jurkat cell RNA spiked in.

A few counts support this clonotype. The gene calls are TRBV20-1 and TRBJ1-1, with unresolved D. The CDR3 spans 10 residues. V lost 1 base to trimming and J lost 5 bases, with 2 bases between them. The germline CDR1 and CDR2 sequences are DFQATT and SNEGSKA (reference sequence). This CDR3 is CSARGTEAFF. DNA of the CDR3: TGCAGTGCTAGAGGTACTGAAGCTTTCTTT.

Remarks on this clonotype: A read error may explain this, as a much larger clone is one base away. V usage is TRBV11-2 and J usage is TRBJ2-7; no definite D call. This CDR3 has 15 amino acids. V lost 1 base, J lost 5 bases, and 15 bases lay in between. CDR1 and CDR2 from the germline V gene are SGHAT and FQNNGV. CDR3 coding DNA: TGTGCCAGCAGCTTAGTAGGCAGCACACGAGACGAGCAGTACTTC. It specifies CASSLVGSTRDEQYF.

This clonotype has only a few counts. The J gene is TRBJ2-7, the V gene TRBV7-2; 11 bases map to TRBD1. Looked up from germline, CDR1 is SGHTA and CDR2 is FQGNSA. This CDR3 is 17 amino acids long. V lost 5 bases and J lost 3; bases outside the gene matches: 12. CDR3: CASSDRGGTGGDYEQYF. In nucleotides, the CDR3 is TGTGCCAGCAGCGATAGAGGGGGGACAGGGGGTGACTACGAGCAGTACTTC.

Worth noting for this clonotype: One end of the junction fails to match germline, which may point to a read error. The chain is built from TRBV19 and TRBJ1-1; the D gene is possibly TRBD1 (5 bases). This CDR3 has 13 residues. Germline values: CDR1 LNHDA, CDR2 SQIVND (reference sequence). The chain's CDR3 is CACSTGGVLGAFF. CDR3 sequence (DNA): TGTGCCTGTAGTACGGGAGGGGTTTTAGGAGCTTTCTTT.

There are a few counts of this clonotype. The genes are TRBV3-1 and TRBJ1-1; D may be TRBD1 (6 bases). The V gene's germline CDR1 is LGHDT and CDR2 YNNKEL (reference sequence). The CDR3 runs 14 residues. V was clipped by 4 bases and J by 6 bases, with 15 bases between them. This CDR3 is CASSPGTGGPEAFF. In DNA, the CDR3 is TGTGCCAGCAGCCCGGGGACTGGGGGGCCTGAAGCTTTCTTT.

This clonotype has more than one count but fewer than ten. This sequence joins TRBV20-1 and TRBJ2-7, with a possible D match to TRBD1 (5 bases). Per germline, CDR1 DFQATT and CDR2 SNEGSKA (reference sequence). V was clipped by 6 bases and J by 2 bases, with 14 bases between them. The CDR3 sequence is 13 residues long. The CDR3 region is CSAKGRETYEQYF. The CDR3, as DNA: TGCAGTGCAAAGGGCAGGGAAACCTACGAGCAGTACTTC.

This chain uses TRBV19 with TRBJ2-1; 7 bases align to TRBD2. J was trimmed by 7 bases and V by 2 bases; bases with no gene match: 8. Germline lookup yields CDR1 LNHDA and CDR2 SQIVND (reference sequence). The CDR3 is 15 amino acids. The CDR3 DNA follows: TGTGCCAGTAGTATATTTGCGGGAGTGGATAATGAGCAGTTCTTC. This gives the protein CASSIFAGVDNEQFF.

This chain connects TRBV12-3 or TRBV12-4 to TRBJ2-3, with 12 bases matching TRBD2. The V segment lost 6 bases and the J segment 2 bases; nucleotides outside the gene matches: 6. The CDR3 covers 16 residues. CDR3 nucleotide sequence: TGTGCCAGCAGAACCGGACTAGCGGGGTACACAGATACGCAGTATTTT. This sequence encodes CASRTGLAGYTDTQYF.

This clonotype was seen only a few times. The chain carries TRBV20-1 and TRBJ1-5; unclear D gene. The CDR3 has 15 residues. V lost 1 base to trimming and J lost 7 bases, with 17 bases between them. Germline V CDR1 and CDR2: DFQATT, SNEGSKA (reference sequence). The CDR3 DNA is TGCAGTGCTAGAGCTGGGTGGGATTCAAGGCAGCCCCAGCATTTT. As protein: CSARAGWDSRQPQHF.

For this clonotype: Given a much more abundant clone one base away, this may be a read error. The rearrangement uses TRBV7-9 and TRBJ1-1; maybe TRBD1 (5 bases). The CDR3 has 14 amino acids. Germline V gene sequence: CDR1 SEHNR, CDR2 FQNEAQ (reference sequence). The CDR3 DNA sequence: TGTGCCAGCAGCTTAAGGGACGTGAACACTGAAGCTTCCTTT. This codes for CASSLRDVNTEASF.

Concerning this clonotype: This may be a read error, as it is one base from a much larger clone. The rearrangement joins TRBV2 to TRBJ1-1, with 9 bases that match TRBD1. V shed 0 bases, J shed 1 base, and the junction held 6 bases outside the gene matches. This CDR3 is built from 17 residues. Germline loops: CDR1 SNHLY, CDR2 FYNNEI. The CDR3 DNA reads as TGTGCCAGCAGTGAAGCCACAGGGGGCGATAGGAACACTGAAGCTTTCTTT. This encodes CASSEATGGDRNTEAFF.

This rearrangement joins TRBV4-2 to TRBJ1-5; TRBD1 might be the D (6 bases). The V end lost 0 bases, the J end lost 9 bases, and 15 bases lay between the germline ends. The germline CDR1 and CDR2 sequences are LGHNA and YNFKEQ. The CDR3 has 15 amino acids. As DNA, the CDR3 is TGTGCCAGCAGCCAAGAAACGGGGGCCGGCCCGCCCCAGCATTTT. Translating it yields CASSQETGAGPPQHF.

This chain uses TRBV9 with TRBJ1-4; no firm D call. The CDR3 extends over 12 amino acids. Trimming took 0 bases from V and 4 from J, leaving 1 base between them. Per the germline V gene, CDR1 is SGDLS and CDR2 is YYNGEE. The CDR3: CASSVGNEKLFF. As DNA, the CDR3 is TGTGCCAGCAGCGTAGGTAATGAAAAACTGTTTTTT.

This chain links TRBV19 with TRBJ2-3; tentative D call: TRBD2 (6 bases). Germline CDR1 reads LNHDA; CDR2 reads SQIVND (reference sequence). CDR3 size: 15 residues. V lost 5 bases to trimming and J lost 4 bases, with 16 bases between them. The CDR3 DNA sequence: TGTGCCAGTAGTTACTGGGAGGATGCAGCAGATACGCAGTATTTT. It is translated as CASSYWEDAADTQYF. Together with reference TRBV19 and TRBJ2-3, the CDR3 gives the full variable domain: DGGITQSPKYLFRKEGQNVTLSCEQNLNHDAMYWYRQDPGQGLRLIYYSQIVNDFQKGDIAEGYSVSREKKESFPLTVTSAQKNPTAFYLCASSYWEDAADTQYFGPGTRLTVL.

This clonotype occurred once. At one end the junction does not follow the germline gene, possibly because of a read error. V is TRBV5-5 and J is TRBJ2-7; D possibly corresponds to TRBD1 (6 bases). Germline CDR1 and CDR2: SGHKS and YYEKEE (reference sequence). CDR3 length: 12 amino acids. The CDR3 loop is CASSFGGCERYF. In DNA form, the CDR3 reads TGTGCCAGCAGCTTTGGGGGCTGCGAGCGGTACTTC.

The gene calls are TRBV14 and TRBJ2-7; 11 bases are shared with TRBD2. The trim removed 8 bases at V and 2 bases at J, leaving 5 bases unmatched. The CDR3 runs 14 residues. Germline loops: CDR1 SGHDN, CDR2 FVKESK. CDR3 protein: CASCDSGRAYEQYF. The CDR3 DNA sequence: TGTGCCAGCTGCGATAGCGGGAGGGCCTACGAGCAGTACTTC.

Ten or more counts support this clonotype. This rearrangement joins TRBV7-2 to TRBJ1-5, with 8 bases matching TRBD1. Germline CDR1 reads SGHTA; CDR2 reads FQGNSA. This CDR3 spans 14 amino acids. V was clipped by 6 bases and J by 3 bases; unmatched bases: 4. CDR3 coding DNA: TGTGCCAGCAGGGCACAGGGGGACAATCAGCCCCAGCATTTT. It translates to CASRAQGDNQPQHF.

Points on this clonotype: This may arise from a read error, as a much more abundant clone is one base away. As DNA, the CDR3 is TGTGCCAGCAGCCCTACCAGGACAGGGGTAGAGACCCAGTACTTC. Its translation is CASSPTRTGVETQYF. The rearrangement uses TRBV5-3 and TRBJ2-5; 9 bases agree with TRBD1. TRBV5-3 is identified as an open reading frame with a role that is uncertain. The V and J ends lost 8 bases and 4 bases, in that order; junction bases with no gene match: 12. The CDR3 has 15 residues.

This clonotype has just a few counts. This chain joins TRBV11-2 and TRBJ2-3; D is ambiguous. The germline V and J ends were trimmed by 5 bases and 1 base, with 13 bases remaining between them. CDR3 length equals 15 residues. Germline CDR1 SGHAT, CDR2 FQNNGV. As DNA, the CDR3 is TGTGCCAGCAGCGGACCTCGAGGACGCACAGATACGCAGTATTTT. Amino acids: CASSGPRGRTDTQYF.

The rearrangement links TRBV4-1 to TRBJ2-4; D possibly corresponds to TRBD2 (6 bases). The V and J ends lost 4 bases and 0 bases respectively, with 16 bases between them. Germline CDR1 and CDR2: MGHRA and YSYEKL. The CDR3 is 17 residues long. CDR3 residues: CASSLLPAGLAKNIQYF. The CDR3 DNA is TGCGCCAGCAGCCTCCTCCCGGCGGGACTAGCCAAAAACATTCAGTACTTC.

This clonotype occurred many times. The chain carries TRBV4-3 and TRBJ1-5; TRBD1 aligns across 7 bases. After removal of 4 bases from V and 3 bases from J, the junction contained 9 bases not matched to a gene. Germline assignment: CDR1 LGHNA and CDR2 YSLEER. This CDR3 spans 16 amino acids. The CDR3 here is CASSLVWTGPNQPQHF. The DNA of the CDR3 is TGCGCCAGCAGCCTCGTCTGGACAGGACCCAATCAGCCCCAGCATTTT.

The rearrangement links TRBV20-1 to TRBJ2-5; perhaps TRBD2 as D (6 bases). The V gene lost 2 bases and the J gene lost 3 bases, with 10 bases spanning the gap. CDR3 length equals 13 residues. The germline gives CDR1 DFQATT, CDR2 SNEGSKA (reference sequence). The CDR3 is CSARRLGEETQYF. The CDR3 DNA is TGCAGTGCTAGACGACTAGGGGAAGAGACCCAGTACTTC.

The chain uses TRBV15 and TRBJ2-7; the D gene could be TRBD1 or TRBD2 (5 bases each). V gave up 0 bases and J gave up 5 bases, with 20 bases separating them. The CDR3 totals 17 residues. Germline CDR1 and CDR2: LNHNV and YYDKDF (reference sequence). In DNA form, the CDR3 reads TGTGCCACCAGCAGAGATGTGTTAGGGACCCCCGGTGACGAGCAGTACTTC. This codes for CATSRDVLGTPGDEQYF.

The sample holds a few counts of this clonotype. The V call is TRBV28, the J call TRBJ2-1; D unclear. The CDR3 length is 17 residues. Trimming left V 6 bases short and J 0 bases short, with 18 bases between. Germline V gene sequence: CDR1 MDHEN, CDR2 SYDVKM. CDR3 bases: TGTGCCAGCAGCACCTCCGACGCGTGGACCTCCTACAATGAGCAGTTCTTC. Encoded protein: CASSTSDAWTSYNEQFF.

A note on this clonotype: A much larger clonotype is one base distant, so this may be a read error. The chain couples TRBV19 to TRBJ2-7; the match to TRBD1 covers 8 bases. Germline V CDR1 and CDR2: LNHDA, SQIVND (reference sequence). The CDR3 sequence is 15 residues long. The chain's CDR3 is CVSSSGQGTSYEQYF. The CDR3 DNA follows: TGTGTCAGTAGTAGCGGACAGGGAACCTCCTACGAGCAGTACTTC.

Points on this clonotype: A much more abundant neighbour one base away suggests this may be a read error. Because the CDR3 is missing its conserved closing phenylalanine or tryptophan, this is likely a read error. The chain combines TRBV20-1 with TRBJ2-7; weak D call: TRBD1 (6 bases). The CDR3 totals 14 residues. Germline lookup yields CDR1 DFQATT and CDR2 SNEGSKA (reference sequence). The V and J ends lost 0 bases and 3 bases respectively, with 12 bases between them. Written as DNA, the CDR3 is TGCAGTGCTAGAGATGGTGGGGGCAGCTACGAGCAGTACTAC. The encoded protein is CSARDGGGSYEQYY.

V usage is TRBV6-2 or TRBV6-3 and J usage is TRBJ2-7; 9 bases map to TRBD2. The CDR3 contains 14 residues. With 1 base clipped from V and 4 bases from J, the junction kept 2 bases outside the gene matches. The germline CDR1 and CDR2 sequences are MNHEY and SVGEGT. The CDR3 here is CASSYFAGGYEQYF. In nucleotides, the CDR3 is TGTGCCAGCAGTTACTTTGCGGGAGGGTACGAGCAGTACTTC.

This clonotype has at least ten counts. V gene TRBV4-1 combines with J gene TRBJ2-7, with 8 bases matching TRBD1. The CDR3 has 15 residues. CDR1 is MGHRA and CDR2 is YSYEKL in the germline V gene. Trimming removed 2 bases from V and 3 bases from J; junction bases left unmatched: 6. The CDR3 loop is CASSQLGTGLYEQYF. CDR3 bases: TGCGCCAGCAGCCAATTGGGGACAGGACTCTACGAGCAGTACTTC.

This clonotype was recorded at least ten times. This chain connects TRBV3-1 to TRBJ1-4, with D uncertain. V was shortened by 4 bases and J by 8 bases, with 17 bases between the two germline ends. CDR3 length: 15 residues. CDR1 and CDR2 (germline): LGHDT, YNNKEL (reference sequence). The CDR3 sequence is CASSRSTSEDEKLFF. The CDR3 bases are TGTGCCAGCAGCCGATCAACCTCCGAGGACGAAAAACTGTTTTTT.

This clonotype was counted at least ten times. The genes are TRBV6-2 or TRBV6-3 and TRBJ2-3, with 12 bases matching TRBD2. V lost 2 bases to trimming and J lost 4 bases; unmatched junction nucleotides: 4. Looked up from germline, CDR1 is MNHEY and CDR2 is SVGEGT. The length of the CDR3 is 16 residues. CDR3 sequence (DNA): TGTGCCAGCAGTTACAGCCTAGCGGGAGGGCCAGATACGCAGTATTTT. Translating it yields CASSYSLAGGPDTQYF.

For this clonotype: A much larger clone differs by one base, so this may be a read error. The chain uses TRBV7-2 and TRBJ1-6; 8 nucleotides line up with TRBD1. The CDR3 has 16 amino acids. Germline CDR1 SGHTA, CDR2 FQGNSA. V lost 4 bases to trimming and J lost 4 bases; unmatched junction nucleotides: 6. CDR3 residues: CASSSAGGDYNSPLHF. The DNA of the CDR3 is TGTGCCAGCAGCTCAGCAGGGGGCGATTATAATTCACCCCTCCACTTT.